A selection of T cell receptor beta chains follows, all from one sample in a study of OX40 agonist ivuxolimab in advanced cancers. TCRdb's copy holds only in-frame clones and misses some; the assay was immunoSEQ multiplex PCR. Seen here are about 48,000 clones, roughly 91% observed once, and the top ten hold 6.5% to 7.5%. The sequencing used CD4+ or CD8+ T cells sorted from blood, collected in a trial of the OX40 agonist ivuxolimab. The source is an adult with an advanced solid tumor such as melanoma, head and neck, liver or kidney cancer. Each CDR3 is given with its conserved first and last residue. A D gene is named only where the DNA matches it firmly. A row's size may be missing; if present it is once, few, many or a size class.

D: .; size: .; V: TRBV6-5; J: TRBJ1-1; DNA: TGTGCCAGCAGTCCCACTGAAATGAACACTGAAGCTTTCTTT; CDR3: CASSPTEMNTEAFF
D: .; size: .; V: TRBV4-1; J: TRBJ1-1; DNA: TGCGCCAGCAGCCAAGCCGGGGGTGGCACTGAAGCTTTCTTT; CDR3: CASSQAGGGTEAFF
D: .; size: .; V: TRBV12-5; J: TRBJ1-4; DNA: TGTGCTAGTGGTTTGGTGGGAGGAAAACTGTTTTTT; CDR3: CASGLVGGKLFF
D: .; size: once; V: TRBV4-1; J: TRBJ2-2; DNA: TGCGCCAGCAGCCAAGAAAGGGGGGAGCTGTTTTTT; CDR3: CASSQERGELFF
D: .; size: .; V: TRBV30; J: TRBJ1-2; DNA: TGTGCCTGGAGTGTAGGACCGGTAAACTATGGCTACACCTTC; CDR3: CAWSVGPVNYGYTF
D: TRBD1; size: once; V: TRBV7-9; J: TRBJ2-2; DNA: TGTGCCAGCAGCTCAGGGGGCGCACCCGGGGAGCTGTTTTTT; CDR3: CASSSGGAPGELFF
D: TRBD1; size: .; V: TRBV2; J: TRBJ1-3; DNA: TGTGCCAGCAGGGGGACAGTCTCCTCTGGAAACACCATATATTTT; CDR3: CASRGTVSSGNTIYF
D: TRBD1; size: .; V: TRBV10-3; J: TRBJ2-1; DNA: TGTGCCGTCCGGACAGGGTCCAATGAGCAGTTCTTC; CDR3: CAVRTGSNEQFF
D: .; size: once; V: TRBV2; J: TRBJ1-2; DNA: TGTGCCAGCAGTGAAGGGGGAAAGGCTATGGATGGCTACACCTTC; CDR3: CASSEGGKAMDGYTF
D: .; size: .; V: TRBV28; J: TRBJ2-2; DNA: TGTGCCAGCAGTATTAGGTCCAGAAACACCGGGGAGCTGTTTTTT; CDR3: CASSIRSRNTGELFF
D: .; size: .; V: TRBV9; J: TRBJ1-1; DNA: TGTGCCAGCAGCGTGGGGGGAGGGCGGAACACTGAAGCTTTCTTT; CDR3: CASSVGGGRNTEAFF
D: TRBD2; size: .; V: TRBV6-1; J: TRBJ2-7; DNA: TGTGCCAGCAGTGAGGGTGGTAGCGGGGACTACTACGAGCAGTACTTC; CDR3: CASSEGGSGDYYEQYF
D: .; size: once; V: TRBV25-1; J: TRBJ2-5; DNA: TGTGCCAGCAGTGAATCTGAGGGATGGCAAGAGACCCAGTACTTC; CDR3: CASSESEGWQETQYF
D: .; size: once; V: TRBV2; J: TRBJ2-5; DNA: TGTGCCAGCAGAGGGGGGGGCTCCCCTAGGAAAGAGACCCAGTACTTC; CDR3: CASRGGGSPRKETQYF
D: .; size: .; V: TRBV2; J: TRBJ1-5; DNA: TGTGCCAGCAGTGTCTGGGAGAGCAATCAGCCCCAGCATTTT; CDR3: CASSVWESNQPQHF
D: TRBD1; size: .; V: TRBV30; J: TRBJ2-5; DNA: TGTGCCTGGAGTTCTGGGACAGGGGGGGAGACCCAGTACTTC; CDR3: CAWSSGTGGETQYF
D: TRBD2; size: .; V: TRBV5-4; J: TRBJ2-5; DNA: TGTGCCAGCAGCGGCTCCCTGTTGCGGGGGGGTACAGAGACCCAGTACTTC; CDR3: CASSGSLLRGGTETQYF
D: .; size: once; V: TRBV7-2; J: TRBJ1-1; DNA: TGTGCCAGCAGCCCGCCGGACAGACGGAACACTGAAGCTTTCTTT; CDR3: CASSPPDRRNTEAFF
D: .; size: .; V: TRBV6-5; J: TRBJ1-6; DNA: TGTGCCAGCAACGACAACTTAAATTCACCCCTCCACTTT; CDR3: CASNDNLNSPLHF
D: TRBD1; size: .; V: TRBV13; J: TRBJ1-1; DNA: TGTGCCAGCAGCGGGGGACAGGGAGTTGAAGCTTTCTTT; CDR3: CASSGGQGVEAFF
D: .; size: .; V: TRBV2; J: TRBJ1-1; DNA: TGTGCCAGCCGAGGGACGGGGAACACTGAAGCTTTCTTT; CDR3: CASRGTGNTEAFF
D: .; size: .; V: TRBV5-6; J: TRBJ1-2; DNA: TGTGCCAGCAGCGATGGTACAGGGAACTATGGCTACACCTTC; CDR3: CASSDGTGNYGYTF
D: .; size: .; V: TRBV13; J: TRBJ1-5; DNA: TGTGCCAGCAGCTTAGGACAGTATAGCAATCAGCCCCAGCATTTT; CDR3: CASSLGQYSNQPQHF
D: .; size: .; V: TRBV28; J: TRBJ2-3; DNA: TGTGCCAGCAGTTTACGGGACTTCAACACAGATACGCAGTATTTT; CDR3: CASSLRDFNTDTQYF
D: TRBD1; size: once; V: TRBV19; J: TRBJ1-5; DNA: TGTGCCAGTAGCCAACAGGGGGCAAGCAATCAGCCCCAGCATTTT; CDR3: CASSQQGASNQPQHF
D: .; size: .; V: TRBV5-8; J: TRBJ1-3; DNA: TGTGCCAGCAGCTTGGACAGGGACTCTGGAAACACCATATATTTT; CDR3: CASSLDRDSGNTIYF
D: .; size: .; V: TRBV27; J: TRBJ2-1; DNA: TGTGCCAGCAGGGTAGGGGGAGGGACCAATGAGCAGTTCTTC; CDR3: CASRVGGGTNEQFF
D: TRBD1; size: .; V: TRBV30; J: TRBJ2-7; DNA: TGTGCCTGGAGTTTCCTTGGACAGGGCTCCTACGAGCAGTACTTC; CDR3: CAWSFLGQGSYEQYF
D: .; size: .; V: TRBV19; J: TRBJ1-2; DNA: TGTGCCAGTACACGAGGGGGCTATGGCTACACCTTC; CDR3: CASTRGGYGYTF
D: TRBD1; size: .; V: TRBV27; J: TRBJ2-2; DNA: TGTGCCAGCGGCTCTCGGGACAGACTTAACACCGGGGAGCTGTTTTTT; CDR3: CASGSRDRLNTGELFF
D: .; size: once; V: TRBV2; J: TRBJ2-1; DNA: TGTGCCAGCAGACGGGGGCCTAATGAGCAGTTCTTC; CDR3: CASRRGPNEQFF
D: .; size: once; V: TRBV5-1; J: TRBJ1-4; DNA: TGCGCCAGCAGCTTGACAGGACCTAATGAAAAACTGTTTTTT; CDR3: CASSLTGPNEKLFF
D: TRBD2; size: .; V: TRBV6-4; J: TRBJ2-1; DNA: TGTGCCAGCAGTCTTTCTAGCGGGGGGTCTCTCTATGAGCAGTTCTTC; CDR3: CASSLSSGGSLYEQFF
D: .; size: .; V: TRBV19; J: TRBJ2-7; DNA: TGTGCCAGTAGTATCTCAAGTTCCTACGAGCAGTACTTC; CDR3: CASSISSSYEQYF
D: .; size: .; V: TRBV14; J: TRBJ1-2; DNA: TGTGCCAGCAGCCAAGTAGACCAAGGGGATGGCTACACCTTC; CDR3: CASSQVDQGDGYTF
D: .; size: .; V: TRBV18; J: TRBJ2-2; DNA: TGTGCCAGCTCACCTCGAGACGGGAACACCGGGGAGCTGTTTTTT; CDR3: CASSPRDGNTGELFF
D: .; size: .; V: TRBV5-6; J: TRBJ2-5; DNA: TGTGCCAGCAGCCCAGCCACGGTATCGGGAGAGACCCAGTACTTC; CDR3: CASSPATVSGETQYF
D: TRBD2; size: once; V: TRBV9; J: TRBJ2-1; DNA: TGTGCCAGCAGCACCGGGACTAGCGCTTACAATGAGCAGTTCTTC; CDR3: CASSTGTSAYNEQFF
D: .; size: .; V: TRBV15; J: TRBJ1-5; DNA: TGTGCCACCAGCAGAGGGGGCAATCAGCCCCAGCATTTT; CDR3: CATSRGGNQPQHF
D: .; size: .; V: TRBV19; J: TRBJ2-1; DNA: TGTGCCAGTAGTATACTGGCAGGGCCCAATGAGCAGTTCTTC; CDR3: CASSILAGPNEQFF
D: .; size: few; V: TRBV12-5; J: TRBJ1-5; DNA: TGTGCTAGTGGGGATGGGCTGAGCAATCAGCCCCAGCATTTT; CDR3: CASGDGLSNQPQHF